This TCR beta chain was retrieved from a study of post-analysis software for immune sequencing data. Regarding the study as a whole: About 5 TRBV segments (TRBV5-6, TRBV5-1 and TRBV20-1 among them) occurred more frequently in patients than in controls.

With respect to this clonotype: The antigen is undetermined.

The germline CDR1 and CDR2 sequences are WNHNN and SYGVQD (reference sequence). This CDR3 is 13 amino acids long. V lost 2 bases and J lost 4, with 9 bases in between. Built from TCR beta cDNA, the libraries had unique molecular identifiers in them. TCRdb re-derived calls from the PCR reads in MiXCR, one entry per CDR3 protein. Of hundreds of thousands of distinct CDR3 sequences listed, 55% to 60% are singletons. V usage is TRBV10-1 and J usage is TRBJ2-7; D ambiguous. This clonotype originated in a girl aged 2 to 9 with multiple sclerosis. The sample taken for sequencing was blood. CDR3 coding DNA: TGCGCCAGCAGTGAGAGCTCACTTTACGAGCAGTACTTC. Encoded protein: CASSESSLYEQYF.